These 21 T cell receptor beta chains came from one sample sequenced in a study of beta chain features in type 1 diabetes. The whole isolated RNA underwent reverse transcription, so sequencing captured expressed TCRB transcripts. Clones were sequenced by immunoSEQ multiplex PCR, and TCRdb holds only the in-frame ones, with some missing. In the table there are 400,000 to 500,000 clones, approximately 15% of which are singletons. Source material: naive CD4+ T cells from blood. The receptors were sampled from a young man in good health.

The rearrangement joins TRBV29-1 to TRBJ1-5; D gene unclear. Germline V CDR1 and CDR2: SQVTM, ANQGSEA. CDR3 length: 12 amino acids. Trimming took 5 bases from V and 2 from J, leaving 7 bases between them. CDR3 DNA sequence: TGCAGCGTTACTTCCGGCAATCAGCCCCAGCATTTT. Translating it yields CSVTSGNQPQHF. The full variable domain, rest sourced from reference TRBV29-1 and TRBJ1-5, is SAVISQKPSRDICQRGTSLTIQCQVDSQVTMMFWYRQQPGQSLTLIATANQGSEATYESGFVIDKFPISRPNLTFSTLTVSNMSPEDSSIYLCSVTSGNQPQHFGDGTRLSIL.

This chain links TRBV7-2 with TRBJ2-3; TRBD2 aligns across 9 bases. CDR1 SGHTA and CDR2 FQGNSA come from the germline V gene. CDR3 length: 17 amino acids. After removal of 3 bases from V and 8 bases from J, the junction contained 15 bases not matched to a gene. CDR3 loop: CASSLTSGGHGGGTQYF. The CDR3 nucleotides read TGTGCCAGCAGCTTGACTAGCGGAGGCCACGGCGGAGGTACGCAGTATTTT.

The chain carries TRBV27 and TRBJ1-4; 12 bases agree with TRBD1. Germline lookup yields CDR1 MNHEY and CDR2 SMNVEV (reference sequence). Trimming cost V 6 bases and J 9 bases; bases outside gene matches: 8. The CDR3 has 15 residues. The CDR3 DNA reads TGTGCCAGCAGCCCCGGGACAGGGGGCCTGAAAAAACTGTTTTTT. Its protein product is CASSPGTGGLKKLFF.

This clone was counted between two and nine times. The rearrangement links TRBV18 to TRBJ2-1; D is possibly TRBD1 (5 bases). Deletions cut 0 bases from V and 2 bases from J, with 11 bases between. The CDR3 length is 16 residues. Germline assignment: CDR1 KGHSH and CDR2 LQKENI. This CDR3 is CASSPPGLSPYNEQFF. The DNA of the CDR3 is TGTGCCAGCTCACCACCGGGGCTAAGTCCCTACAATGAGCAGTTCTTC.

The chain combines TRBV30 with TRBJ2-3; D perhaps matches TRBD2 (5 bases). This CDR3 has 14 residues. Germline-derived CDR1 and CDR2 are GTSNPN and SVGIG (reference sequence). V was clipped by 0 bases and J by 5 bases, with 12 bases between them. Written as DNA, the CDR3 is TGTGCCTGGAGTGTCGGGATAGCCGAAGATACGCAGTATTTT. Translating it yields CAWSVGIAEDTQYF. The whole variable domain, filled in from reference TRBV30 and TRBJ2-3, reads SQTIHQWPATLVQPVGSPLSLECTVEGTSNPNLYWYRQAAGRGLQLLFYSVGIGQISSEVPQNLSASRPQDRQFILSSKKLLLSDSGFYLCAWSVGIAEDTQYFGPGTRLTVL.

In its sample, this clone was seen a few times. The CDR3 nucleotides are TGTGCCAGCTCACCACCGGTGACTAGCGGTTATGAGCAGTTCTTC. This encodes CASSPPVTSGYEQFF. This chain uses TRBV18 with TRBJ2-1, with TRBD2 matching over 9 bases. The germline gives CDR1 KGHSH, CDR2 LQKENI. The V segment lost 0 bases and the J segment 8 bases; nucleotides outside the gene matches: 5. The CDR3 length is 15 residues.

The CDR3: CASSLSASHYNEQFF. The CDR3 nucleotides read TGCGCCAGCAGCTTGTCTGCCAGCCACTACAATGAGCAGTTCTTC. The J gene is TRBJ2-1, the V gene TRBV5-1; unclear D gene. The germline gives CDR1 SGHRS, CDR2 YFSETQ. This CDR3 comprises 15 residues. V was trimmed by 1 base and J by 3 bases, leaving 11 bases between them.

This clone was found a few times. The chain recombines TRBV5-1 with TRBJ1-2, with D unclear. The germline V and J ends were trimmed by 2 bases and 4 bases, with 12 bases remaining between them. The CDR3 covers 14 residues. Germline CDR1 and CDR2: SGHRS and YFSETQ. Here the CDR3 DNA reads TGCGCCAGCAGCTTAGGTGAAGACTTCTATGGCTACACCTTC. Amino acids: CASSLGEDFYGYTF.

This clone has a handful of counts. The V and J genes are TRBV6-5 and TRBJ2-6; D not resolved. The CDR3 has 15 residues. Trimming took 8 bases from V and 2 from J, leaving 13 bases between them. Germline-derived CDR1 and CDR2 are MNHEY and SVGAGI. CDR3 in amino acids: CASGKGLPGANVLTF. CDR3 DNA: TGTGCCAGCGGCAAAGGGCTCCCTGGGGCCAACGTCCTGACTTTC.

This clone came up a few times. This rearrangement joins TRBV15 to TRBJ1-2, with D hard to call. Germline assignment: CDR1 LNHNV and CDR2 YYDKDF (reference sequence). V shed 0 bases and J shed 6 bases, with 11 bases lying between them. The CDR3 sequence is 14 residues long. The CDR3 here is CATSRDPTWDGYTF. Written as DNA, the CDR3 is TGTGCCACCAGCAGAGATCCGACATGGGATGGCTACACCTTC.

This clone was detected only a few times. The chain combines TRBV9 with TRBJ1-2, with D possibly matching TRBD1 (5 bases). Germline CDR1 reads SGDLS; CDR2 reads YYNGEE. The CDR3 contains 13 residues. V was pared by 0 bases and J by 8 bases, with 11 bases between. CDR3 nucleotides: TGTGCCAGCAGCGTAGAAGGGGTTGGCGGCTACACCTTC. It translates to CASSVEGVGGYTF.

The chain employs TRBV5-1 and TRBJ2-5; TRBD1 or TRBD2 may be the D gene (6 bases each). Per germline, CDR1 SGHRS and CDR2 YFSETQ. The CDR3 length is 14 residues. V shed 7 bases and J shed 4 bases, with 17 bases lying between them. CDR3 region: CASSGGYGGETQYF. CDR3 DNA: TGCGCCAGCTCCGGGGGCTATGGAGGAGAGACCCAGTACTTC.

The V call is TRBV6-6, the J call TRBJ2-7; 8 bases match TRBD1. In germline, CDR1 is MNHNY, CDR2 SVGAGI (reference sequence). CDR3 length: 15 residues. J lost 3 bases, V lost 2 bases, and 6 bases had no gene match. The CDR3 DNA sequence: TGTGCCAGCAGTTACGCGACAGGGGAGATCTACGAGCAGTACTTC. Translation gives CASSYATGEIYEQYF.

There are a few counts of this clone. J is TRBJ2-1 and V is TRBV4-3, with TRBD2 matching 12 bases. The CDR3 has 15 amino acids. V was pared by 4 bases and J by 9 bases, with 7 bases of the junction left unmatched. CDR1 and CDR2 from the germline V gene are LGHNA and YSLEER. The CDR3 protein is CASSPASGRGVEQFF. The CDR3 DNA follows: TGCGCCAGCAGCCCTGCTAGCGGGAGGGGAGTTGAGCAGTTCTTC.

The chain links TRBV7-9 to TRBJ2-7; D is unclear. Trimming took off 0 bases at V and 1 base at J, with 13 bases between the two ends. Per germline, CDR1 SEHNR and CDR2 FQNEAQ (reference sequence). The CDR3 spans 16 residues. CDR3 amino acids: CASSLANPSISYEQYF. CDR3 nucleotides: TGTGCCAGCAGCTTAGCGAATCCGTCTATTTCCTACGAGCAGTACTTC.

This clone was detected only once. This rearrangement joins TRBV27 to TRBJ2-3; D gene ambiguous. This CDR3 comprises 13 residues. V was cut by 6 bases and J by 3 bases, with 10 bases left in between. Germline CDR1 and CDR2: MNHEY and SMNVEV (reference sequence). The CDR3 DNA sequence: TGTGCCAGCAGAATAGTAGGGACAGATACGCAGTATTTT. It translates to CASRIVGTDTQYF.

A remark on this clone: A much larger clone lies a single base off, so this may be a read error. Other DNA sequences within the sample encode an identical CDR3. The chain is built from TRBV7-9 and TRBJ2-5; unclear D gene. The CDR3 runs to 11 residues. Per germline, CDR1 SEHNR and CDR2 FQNEAQ (reference sequence). V was clipped by 5 bases and J by 3 bases, with 4 bases between them. This CDR3 reads CASSLKETQYF. CDR3 DNA: TGTGCCAGCAGCCTCAAAGAGACCCAGTACTTC.

The chain links TRBV19 to TRBJ2-2; D remains unclear. The CDR3 has 14 residues. CDR1 is LNHDA, CDR2 SQIVND, per germline (reference sequence). The V gene lost 5 bases and the J gene lost 7 bases, with 14 bases spanning the gap. The CDR3 DNA reads TGTGCCAGTAGTTTCTGGGCGTCGAACGGGGAGCTGTTTTTT. Translation gives CASSFWASNGELFF.

This chain links TRBV25-1 with TRBJ2-1; D possibly corresponds to TRBD2 (5 bases). This CDR3 has 18 residues. Looked up from germline, CDR1 is MGHDK and CDR2 is SYGVNS. Trimming took 4 bases from V and 0 from J, leaving 19 bases between them. The DNA for the CDR3 is TGTGCCAGCAGTGGGTCAGGAATAGCGACGAGCTCCTACAATGAGCAGTTCTTC. This codes for CASSGSGIATSSYNEQFF.

J is TRBJ2-5 and V is TRBV18; D uncertain. The CDR3 has 16 residues. V was pared by 4 bases and J by 2 bases, with 17 bases between. Germline CDR1 KGHSH, CDR2 LQKENI. The CDR3 here is CASSRFSGLLQETQYF. The CDR3 DNA reads as TGTGCCAGCTCACGCTTTTCCGGTCTACTACAAGAGACCCAGTACTTC.

This clone was observed a handful of times. The V gene is TRBV11-2, the J gene TRBJ2-7; possible D gene TRBD2, 5 bases. Trimming pared 2 bases from V and 5 bases from J, leaving 7 bases between. From germline, CDR1 is SGHAT and CDR2 FQNNGV. The CDR3 length is 12 residues. The CDR3 protein is CASSLYGDEQYV. CDR3 sequence (DNA): TGTGCCAGCAGCTTATACGGGGACGAGCAGTACGTC.